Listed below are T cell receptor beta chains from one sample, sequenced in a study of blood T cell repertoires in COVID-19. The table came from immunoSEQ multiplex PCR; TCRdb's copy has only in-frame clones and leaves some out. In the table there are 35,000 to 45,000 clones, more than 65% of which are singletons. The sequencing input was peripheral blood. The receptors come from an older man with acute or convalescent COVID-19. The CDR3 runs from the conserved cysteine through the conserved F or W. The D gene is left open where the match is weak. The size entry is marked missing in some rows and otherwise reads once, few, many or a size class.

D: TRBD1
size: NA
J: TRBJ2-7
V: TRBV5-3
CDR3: CARSSSTGGTHYEQYF
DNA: TGTGCCAGAAGCAGCTCTACAGGGGGCACCCACTACGAGCAGTACTTC

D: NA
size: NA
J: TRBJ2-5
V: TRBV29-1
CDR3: CSVRGNLRETQYF
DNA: TGCAGCGTTCGGGGTAACCTCCGGGAGACCCAGTACTTC

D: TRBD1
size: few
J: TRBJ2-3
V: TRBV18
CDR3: CASSLQGATDTQYF
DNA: TGTGCCAGCTCACTACAGGGGGCAACAGATACGCAGTATTTT

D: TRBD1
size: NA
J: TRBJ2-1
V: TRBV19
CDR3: CASSRQGPGNEQFF
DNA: TGTGCCAGTAGTCGACAGGGGCCGGGCAATGAGCAGTTCTTC

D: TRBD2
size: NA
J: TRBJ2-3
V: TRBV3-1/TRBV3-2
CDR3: CASSPGTSGVRLDTQYF
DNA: TGTGCCAGCAGCCCGGGGACTAGCGGAGTCAGGCTAGATACGCAGTATTTT

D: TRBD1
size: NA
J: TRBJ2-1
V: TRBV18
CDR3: CASSPRRTGEGNEQFF
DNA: TGTGCCAGCTCACCCCGGAGGACAGGGGAGGGAAATGAGCAGTTCTTC

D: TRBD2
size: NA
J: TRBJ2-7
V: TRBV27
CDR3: CASSLSGGGYEQYF
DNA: TGTGCCAGCAGTTTATCGGGGGGGGGCTACGAGCAGTACTTC

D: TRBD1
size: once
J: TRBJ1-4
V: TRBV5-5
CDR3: CASSGRQGFDEKLFF
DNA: TGTGCCAGCAGCGGGAGACAGGGTTTTGACGAAAAACTGTTTTTT

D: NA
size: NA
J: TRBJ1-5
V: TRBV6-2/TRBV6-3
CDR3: CASSYNTVNQPQHF
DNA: TGTGCCAGCAGTTACAATACGGTCAATCAGCCCCAGCATTTT

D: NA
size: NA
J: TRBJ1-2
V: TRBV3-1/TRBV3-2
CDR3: CASSPPGNYGYTF
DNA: TGTGCCAGCAGCCCTCCGGGGAACTATGGCTACACCTTC

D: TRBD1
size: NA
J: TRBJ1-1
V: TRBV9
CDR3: CASSLGGASTEAFF
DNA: TGTGCCAGCAGCCTAGGGGGCGCAAGCACTGAAGCTTTCTTT

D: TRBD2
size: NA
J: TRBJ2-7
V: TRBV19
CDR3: CASSRLAGGYEQYF
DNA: TGTGCCAGTAGTAGACTAGCGGGAGGCTACGAGCAGTACTTC

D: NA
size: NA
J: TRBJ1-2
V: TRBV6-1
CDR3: CASRRDGGANYGYTF
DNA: TGTGCCAGCAGACGCGATGGAGGCGCTAACTATGGCTACACCTTC

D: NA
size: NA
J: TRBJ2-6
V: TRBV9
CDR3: CASSTASGANVLTF
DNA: TGTGCCAGCAGCACAGCTTCTGGGGCCAACGTCCTGACTTTC

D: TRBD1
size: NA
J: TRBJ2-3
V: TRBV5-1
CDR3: CASRLQGASDTQYF
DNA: TGCGCCAGCAGACTACAGGGGGCCTCAGATACGCAGTATTTT

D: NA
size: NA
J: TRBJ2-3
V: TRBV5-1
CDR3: CASSLQTGTSTDTQYF
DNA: TGCGCCAGCAGCTTGCAGACAGGAACTAGCACAGATACGCAGTATTTT

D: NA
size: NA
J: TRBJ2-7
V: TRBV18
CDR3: CASSSLPGDTYEQYF
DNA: TGTGCCAGCTCATCCCTGCCAGGGGATACCTACGAGCAGTACTTC

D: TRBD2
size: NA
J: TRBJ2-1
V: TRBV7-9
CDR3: CASSDLAGGKGEQFF
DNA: TGTGCCAGCAGCGACTTGGCGGGAGGGAAGGGAGAGCAGTTCTTC

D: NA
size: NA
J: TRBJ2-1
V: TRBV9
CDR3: CASSLQAGQRNEQFF
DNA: TGTGCCAGCAGCCTTCAAGCGGGACAAAGAAATGAGCAGTTCTTC

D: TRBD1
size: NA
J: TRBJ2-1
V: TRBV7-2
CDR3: CASSVTGTGSVHEQFF
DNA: TGTGCCAGCAGCGTGACCGGGACAGGGTCGGTTCATGAGCAGTTCTTC

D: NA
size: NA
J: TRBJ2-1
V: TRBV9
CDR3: CASSLTPTGNNEQFF
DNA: TGTGCCAGCAGCTTAACACCGACGGGTAACAATGAGCAGTTCTTC

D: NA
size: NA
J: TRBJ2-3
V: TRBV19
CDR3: CASSRVRRDTQYF
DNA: TGTGCCAGTAGTCGTGTAAGGAGGGATACGCAGTATTTT

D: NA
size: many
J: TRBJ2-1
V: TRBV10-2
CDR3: CASTEGGFNEQFF
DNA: TGCGCCAGCACCGAGGGAGGATTCAATGAGCAGTTCTTC

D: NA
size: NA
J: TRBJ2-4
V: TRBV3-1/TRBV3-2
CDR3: CASSYAGLGNIQYF
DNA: TGTGCCAGCAGCTATGCAGGGTTGGGGAACATTCAGTACTTC

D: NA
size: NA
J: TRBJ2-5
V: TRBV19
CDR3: CASGGFGETQYF
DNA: TGTGCCAGTGGAGGGTTCGGGGAGACCCAGTACTTC

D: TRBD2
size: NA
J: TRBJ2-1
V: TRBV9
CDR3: CASSLLAGVKDEQFF
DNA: TGTGCCAGCAGCTTACTAGCGGGAGTTAAGGATGAGCAGTTCTTC

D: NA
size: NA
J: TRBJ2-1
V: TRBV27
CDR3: CASSFGIAPYNEQFF
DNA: TGTGCCAGCAGTTTTGGAATAGCACCCTACAATGAGCAGTTCTTC

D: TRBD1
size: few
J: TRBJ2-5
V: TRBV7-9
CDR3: CASSLGTGGQETQYF
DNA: TGTGCCAGCAGCCTTGGGACAGGGGGTCAAGAGACCCAGTACTTC

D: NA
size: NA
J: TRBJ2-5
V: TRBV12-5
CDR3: CASGHFSGIQETQYF
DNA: TGTGCTAGTGGCCACTTCTCGGGAATTCAAGAGACCCAGTACTTC

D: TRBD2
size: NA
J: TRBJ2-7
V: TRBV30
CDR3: CAWSAARTSARYEQYF
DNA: TGTGCCTGGAGCGCGGCGCGGACTAGCGCCCGCTACGAGCAGTACTTC

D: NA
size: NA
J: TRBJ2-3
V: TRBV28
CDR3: CASSLLKDTQYF
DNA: TGTGCCAGCAGCCTTCTTAAAGATACGCAGTATTTT

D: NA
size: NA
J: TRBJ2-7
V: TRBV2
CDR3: CASSEAGIKVEQYF
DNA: TGTGCCAGCAGTGAGGCAGGCATAAAAGTCGAGCAGTACTTC

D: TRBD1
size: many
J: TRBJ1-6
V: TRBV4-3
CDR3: CASSQTGSYNSPLHF
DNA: TGCGCCAGCAGCCAGACAGGGTCCTATAATTCACCCCTCCACTTT

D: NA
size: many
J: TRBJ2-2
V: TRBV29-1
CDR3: CSVQGSNTGELFF
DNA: TGCAGCGTTCAGGGGTCGAACACCGGGGAGCTGTTTTTT

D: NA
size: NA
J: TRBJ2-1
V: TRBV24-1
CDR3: CATSDSLGSGRYNEQFF
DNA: TGTGCCACCAGTGATTCCCTCGGGAGCGGGCGCTACAATGAGCAGTTCTTC

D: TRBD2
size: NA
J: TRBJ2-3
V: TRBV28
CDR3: CASSLWGPRLAGGSSTDTQYF
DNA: TGTGCCAGCAGTTTATGGGGTCCTAGACTAGCGGGGGGTTCTAGCACAGATACGCAGTATTTT

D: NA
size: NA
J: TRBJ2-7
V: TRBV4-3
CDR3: CASSQGTSEGYEQYF
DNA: TGCGCCAGCAGCCAGGGGACTTCTGAGGGTTACGAGCAGTACTTC

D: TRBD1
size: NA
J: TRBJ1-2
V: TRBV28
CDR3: CASSLDATGSYGYTF
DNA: TGTGCCAGCAGTTTGGACGCGACAGGGTCCTATGGCTACACCTTC

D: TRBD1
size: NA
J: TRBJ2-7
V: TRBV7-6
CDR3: CASSSQPGQGAYEQYF
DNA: TGTGCCAGCAGCTCACAACCGGGACAGGGGGCCTACGAGCAGTACTTC

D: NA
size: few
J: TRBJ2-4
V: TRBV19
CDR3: CASSMVGVANIQYF
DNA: TGTGCCAGTAGTATGGTCGGGGTCGCGAACATTCAGTACTTC

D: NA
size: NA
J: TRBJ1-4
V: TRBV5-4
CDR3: CASSFTSTATNEKLFF
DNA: TGTGCCAGCAGCTTTACCTCGACAGCAACTAATGAAAAACTGTTTTTT